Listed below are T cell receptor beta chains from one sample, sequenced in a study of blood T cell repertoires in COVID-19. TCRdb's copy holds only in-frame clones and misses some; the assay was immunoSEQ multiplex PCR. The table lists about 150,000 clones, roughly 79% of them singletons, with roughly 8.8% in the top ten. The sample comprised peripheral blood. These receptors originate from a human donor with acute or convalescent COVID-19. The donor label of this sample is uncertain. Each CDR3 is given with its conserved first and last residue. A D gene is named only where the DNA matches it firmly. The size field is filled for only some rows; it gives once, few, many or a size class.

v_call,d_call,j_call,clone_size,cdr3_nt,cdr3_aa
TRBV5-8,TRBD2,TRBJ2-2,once,TGTGCCAGCAGCTTGGTTGTAAGGGCTAGCGGGACCGGGGAGCTGTTTTTT,CASSLVVRASGTGELFF
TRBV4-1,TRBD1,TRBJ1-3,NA,TGCGCCAGCAGCCCAAGGGGAGTGACAGGGTCCCTCCTTGGGGGAAACACCATATATTTT,CASSPRGVTGSLLGGNTIYF
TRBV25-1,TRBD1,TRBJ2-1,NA,TGTGCCAGCAGCGTATCTGGGACAGGGGAGTACAATGAGCAGTTCTTC,CASSVSGTGEYNEQFF
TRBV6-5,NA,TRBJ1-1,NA,TGTGCCAGCATTGCAAGGGAGATGGGGACTGAAGCTTTCTTT,CASIAREMGTEAFF
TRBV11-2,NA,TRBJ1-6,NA,TGTGCCAGCAGCTCTACCTTCCGTTCACCCCTCCACTTT,CASSSTFRSPLHF
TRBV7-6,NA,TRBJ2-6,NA,TGTGCCAGCAGCCGAGGAGGGCCTGGGGCCAACGTCCTGACTTTC,CASSRGGPGANVLTF
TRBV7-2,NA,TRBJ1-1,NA,TGTGCCAGCAGCTTATTGATGCCGGGCACTGAAGCTTTCTTT,CASSLLMPGTEAFF
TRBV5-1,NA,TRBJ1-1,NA,TGCGCCAGCAGCTTGGAACAGGGTGGGGGAGCTTTCTTT,CASSLEQGGGAFF
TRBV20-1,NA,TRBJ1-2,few,TGCAGTGCTAGACCCCGCGGGGGCTACACCTTC,CSARPRGGYTF
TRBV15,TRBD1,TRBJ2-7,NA,TGTGCCACCAGCAGCATGACCGGGACAGGGATTCCCTACGAGCAGTACTTC,CATSSMTGTGIPYEQYF
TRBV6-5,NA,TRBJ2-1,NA,TGTGCCAGCAGTTCAGAATTGAATGAGCAGTTCTTC,CASSSELNEQFF
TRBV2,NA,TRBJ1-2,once,TGTGCCAGCAGTGATCAGGGGACGACGTATGGCTACACCTTC,CASSDQGTTYGYTF
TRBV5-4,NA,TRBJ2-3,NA,TGTGCCAGCAGCTTGCGTGCGACTTCGCAGGATACGCAGTATTTT,CASSLRATSQDTQYF
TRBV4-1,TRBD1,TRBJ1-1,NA,TGCGCCAGTGGTTTAACAGGGGTAGCTTTCTTT,CASGLTGVAFF
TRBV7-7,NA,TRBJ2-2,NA,TGTGCTAGCAGCCTAGGGCAGACCGGGGAGCTGTTTTTT,CASSLGQTGELFF
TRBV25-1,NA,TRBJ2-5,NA,TGTGCCAGCAGTGGGAGGGAGACCCAGTACTTC,CASSGRETQYF
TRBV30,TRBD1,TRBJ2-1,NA,TGTGCCTGGAGCTCGGGACAGGGGGCGCGAAATGAGCAGTTCTTC,CAWSSGQGARNEQFF
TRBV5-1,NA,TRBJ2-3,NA,TGCGCCAGCAGCTTGGTTTCGGGACATTTCGCAGATACGCAGTATTTT,CASSLVSGHFADTQYF
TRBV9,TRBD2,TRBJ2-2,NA,TGTGCCAGCAGCGCTAGCGGGGAGAACACCGGGGAGCTGTTTTTT,CASSASGENTGELFF
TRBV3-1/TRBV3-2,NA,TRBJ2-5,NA,TGTGCCAGCAGCCAAGGAGCGGTCCAAGAGACCCAGTACTTC,CASSQGAVQETQYF
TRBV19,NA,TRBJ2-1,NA,TGTGCCAGTAGTTACTCAAGGGGCAGCTCCTACAATGAGCAGTTCTTC,CASSYSRGSSYNEQFF
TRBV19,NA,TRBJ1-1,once,TGTGCCAGTAGGGGTGCGGGGGACACTGAAGCTTTCTTT,CASRGAGDTEAFF
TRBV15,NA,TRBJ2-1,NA,TGTGCCGTCTTAGCGGATCCGGGGAATGAGCAGTTCTTC,CAVLADPGNEQFF
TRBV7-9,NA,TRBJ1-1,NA,TGTGCCAGCAGCTTATTTGGAGAGAGCACTGAAGCTTTCTTT,CASSLFGESTEAFF
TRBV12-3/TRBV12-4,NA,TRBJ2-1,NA,TGTGCCAGCAGTTTAGGGGCTCAGCAGTTCTTC,CASSLGAQQFF
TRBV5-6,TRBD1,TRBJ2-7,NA,TGTGCCAGCAGCTTGGTGGGGACAGGAGGCTACGAGCAGTACTTC,CASSLVGTGGYEQYF
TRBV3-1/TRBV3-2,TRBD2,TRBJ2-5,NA,TGTGCCAGCAGCCACCGGGGAGGGTACCAAGAGACCCAGTACTTC,CASSHRGGYQETQYF
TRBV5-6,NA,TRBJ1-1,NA,TGTGCCAGCACCCTTGGAGGGAACACTGAAGCTTTCTTT,CASTLGGNTEAFF
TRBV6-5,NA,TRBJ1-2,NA,TGTGCCAGCAGTTACGCCAGGATCTCCTATGGCTACACCTTC,CASSYARISYGYTF
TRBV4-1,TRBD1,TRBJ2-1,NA,TGCGCCAGCAGCCAATCTATTACAGGGGGCGCGGGCAATGAGCAGTTCTTC,CASSQSITGGAGNEQFF
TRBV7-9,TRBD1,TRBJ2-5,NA,TGTGCCAGCAGCTTAGACAGGGGGCAGGAGACCCAGTACTTC,CASSLDRGQETQYF
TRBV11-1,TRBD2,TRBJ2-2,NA,TGTGCCAGCAGTTTTCTAGCGGGGGGTACCGGGGAGCTGTTTTTT,CASSFLAGGTGELFF
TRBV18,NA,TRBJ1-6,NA,TGTGCCAGCTCACTAAGATCGGAAGACAGGCCTACCTATAATTCACCCCTCCACTTT,CASSLRSEDRPTYNSPLHF
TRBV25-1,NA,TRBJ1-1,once,TGTGCCAGCAGCCCGGGGTGGGGGAGGACTGAAGCTTTCTTT,CASSPGWGRTEAFF